The clone carrying this TCR beta chain has a count of ten or more. TCRdb reprocessed the RACE reads with MiXCR, giving one entry per CDR3 protein. The sample holds some 250,000 distinct CDR3 sequences, 7.7% seen once. With 2 bases removed from V and 0 bases from J, the gap between germline ends came to 1 base. The CDR3 spans 11 residues. CDR1 and CDR2 from the germline V gene are SQVTM and ANQGSEA. Time point in this sample: pre-sensitization, week 0. Treatment defined: therapeutic diphenylcyclopropenone sensitization with weekly scalp DPC. Alopecia patients, 18 to 70 years old and DPC-suitable, served as donors. The data are from a study of human T cells and chemical hapten exposure. Study overall: A 2 cm by 2 cm inner upper arm patch received 2% DPC for sensitization.

The sequence derives from a man younger than 35 with alopecia areata. Some clones in this sample may be carry-over from other donors' samples. This sequence joins TRBV29-1 and TRBJ1-1; D is unresolved. The sequences come from whole blood, collected in connection with sensitization to the hapten diphenylcyclopropenone (DPC). CDR3 coding DNA: TGCAGCGTTGAAATGAACACTGAAGCTTTCTTT. Encoded protein: CSVEMNTEAFF.